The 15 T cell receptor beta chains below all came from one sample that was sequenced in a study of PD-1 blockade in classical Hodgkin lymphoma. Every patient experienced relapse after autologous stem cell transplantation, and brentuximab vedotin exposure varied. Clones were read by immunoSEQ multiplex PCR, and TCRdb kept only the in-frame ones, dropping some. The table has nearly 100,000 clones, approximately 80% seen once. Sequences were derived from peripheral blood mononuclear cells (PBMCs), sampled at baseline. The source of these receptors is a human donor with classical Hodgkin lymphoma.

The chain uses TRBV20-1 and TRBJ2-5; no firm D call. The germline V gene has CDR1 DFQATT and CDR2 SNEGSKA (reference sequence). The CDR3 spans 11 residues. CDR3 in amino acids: CSQNRLETQYF. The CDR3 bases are TGCAGCCAAAACCGTCTGGAGACCCAGTACTTC.

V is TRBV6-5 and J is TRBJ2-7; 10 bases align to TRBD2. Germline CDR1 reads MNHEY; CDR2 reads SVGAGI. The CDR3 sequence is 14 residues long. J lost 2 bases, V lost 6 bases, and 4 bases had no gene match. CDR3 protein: CASRRLAGAYEQYF. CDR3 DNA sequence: TGTGCCAGCAGGCGCCTAGCGGGGGCCTACGAGCAGTACTTC.

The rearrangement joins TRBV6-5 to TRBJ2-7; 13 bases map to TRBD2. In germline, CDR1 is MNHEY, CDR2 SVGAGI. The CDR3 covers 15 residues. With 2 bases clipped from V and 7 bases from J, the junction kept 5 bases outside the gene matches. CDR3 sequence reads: CASSYGLAGDYEQYF. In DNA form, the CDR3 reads TGTGCCAGCAGTTACGGACTAGCGGGAGATTATGAGCAGTACTTC.

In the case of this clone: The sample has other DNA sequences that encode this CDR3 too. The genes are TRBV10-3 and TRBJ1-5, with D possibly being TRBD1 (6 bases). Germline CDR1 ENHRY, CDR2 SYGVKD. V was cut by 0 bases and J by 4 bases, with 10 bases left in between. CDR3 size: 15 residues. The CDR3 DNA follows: TGTGCCATCAGTGAGTCGGGAGGGGGGAATCAGCCCCAGCATTTT. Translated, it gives CAISESGGGNQPQHF.

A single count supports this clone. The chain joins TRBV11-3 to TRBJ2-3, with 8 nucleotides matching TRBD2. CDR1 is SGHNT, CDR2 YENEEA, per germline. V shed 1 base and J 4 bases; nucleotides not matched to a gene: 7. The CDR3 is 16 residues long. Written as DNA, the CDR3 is TGTGCCAGCAGCTTAGGGCTAGCGGGCGAGGCAGATACGCAGTATTTT. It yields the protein CASSLGLAGEADTQYF.

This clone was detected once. The DNA of the CDR3 is TGTGCCAGCATCGGGAATAGCAATCAGCCCCAGCATTTT. This encodes CASIGNSNQPQHF. V usage is TRBV6-1 and J usage is TRBJ1-5; D not certain. This CDR3 contains 13 residues. The ends were cut back, 7 bases at V and 0 bases at J, with 7 bases in the middle. The V gene's germline CDR1 is MNHNS and CDR2 SASEGT.

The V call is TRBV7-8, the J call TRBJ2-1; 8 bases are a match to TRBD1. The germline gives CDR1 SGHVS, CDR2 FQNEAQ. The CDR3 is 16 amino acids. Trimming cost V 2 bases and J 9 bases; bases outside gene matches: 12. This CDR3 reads CASSLRGRGRLGEQFF. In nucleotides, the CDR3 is TGTGCCAGCAGCTTAAGAGGCAGGGGGCGCCTAGGTGAGCAGTTCTTC.

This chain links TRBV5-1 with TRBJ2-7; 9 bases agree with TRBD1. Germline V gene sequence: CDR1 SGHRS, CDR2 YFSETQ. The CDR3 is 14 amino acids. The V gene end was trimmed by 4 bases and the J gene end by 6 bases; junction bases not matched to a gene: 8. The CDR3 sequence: CASSGPGTGSEQYF. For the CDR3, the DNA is TGCGCCAGCAGCGGACCCGGGACAGGGAGCGAGCAGTACTTC.

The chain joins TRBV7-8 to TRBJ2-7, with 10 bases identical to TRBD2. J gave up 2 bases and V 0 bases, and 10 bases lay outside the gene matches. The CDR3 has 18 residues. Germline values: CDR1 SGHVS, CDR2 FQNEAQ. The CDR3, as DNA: TGTGCCAGCAGCTTAGCGGTCCTAGCGGGGGATCAAACCTACGAGCAGTACTTC. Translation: CASSLAVLAGDQTYEQYF.

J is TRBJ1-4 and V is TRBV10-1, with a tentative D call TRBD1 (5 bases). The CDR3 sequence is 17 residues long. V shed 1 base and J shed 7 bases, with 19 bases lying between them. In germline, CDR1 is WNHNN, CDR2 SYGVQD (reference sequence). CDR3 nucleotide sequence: TGCGCCAGCAGTGAGTGGGCCCGGGGGGTAAGAGCTGAAAAACTGTTTTTT. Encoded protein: CASSEWARGVRAEKLFF.

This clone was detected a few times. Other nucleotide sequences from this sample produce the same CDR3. The CDR3 DNA reads as TGTGCCAGCAGCCAGGGGGCTATCCGCACAGATACGCAGTATTTT. Translated: CASSQGAIRTDTQYF. V is TRBV7-2 and J is TRBJ2-3; 8 bases match TRBD1. The length of the CDR3 is 15 residues. The V gene's germline CDR1 is SGHTA and CDR2 FQGNSA. V gave up 5 bases and J gave up 1 base; unmatched junction bases: 5.

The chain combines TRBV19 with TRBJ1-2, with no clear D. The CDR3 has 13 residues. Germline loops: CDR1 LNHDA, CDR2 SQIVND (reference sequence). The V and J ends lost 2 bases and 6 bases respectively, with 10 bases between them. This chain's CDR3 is CASSIWQDDGYTF. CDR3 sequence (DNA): TGTGCCAGTAGTATATGGCAGGATGATGGCTACACCTTC.

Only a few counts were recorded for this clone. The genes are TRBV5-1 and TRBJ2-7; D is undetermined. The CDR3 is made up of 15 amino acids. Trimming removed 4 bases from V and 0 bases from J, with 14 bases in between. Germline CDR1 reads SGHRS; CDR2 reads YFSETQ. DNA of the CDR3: TGCGCCAGCAGCCAAGACCCGGGTCTCTCCTACGAGCAGTACTTC. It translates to CASSQDPGLSYEQYF.

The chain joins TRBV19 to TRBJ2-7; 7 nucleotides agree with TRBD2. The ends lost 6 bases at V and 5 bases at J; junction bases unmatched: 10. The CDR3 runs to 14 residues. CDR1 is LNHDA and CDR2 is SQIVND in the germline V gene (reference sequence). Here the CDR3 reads CASSLMGGSDEQYF. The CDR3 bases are TGTGCCAGTAGCCTCATGGGCGGGAGCGACGAGCAGTACTTC.

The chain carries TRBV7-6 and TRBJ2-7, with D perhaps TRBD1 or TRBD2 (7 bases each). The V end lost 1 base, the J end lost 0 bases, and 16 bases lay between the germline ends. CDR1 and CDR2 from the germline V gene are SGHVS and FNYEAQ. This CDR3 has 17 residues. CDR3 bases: TGTGCCAGCAGCTTAGTACCGGGGGGACAGAGCTCCTACGAGCAGTACTTC. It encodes CASSLVPGGQSSYEQYF.